What follows are 27 T cell receptor beta chains derived from one specimen sequenced in a study of tumor and adjacent non-tumor tissue in lung cancer. Three rounds of nested PCR, following a modified ARM-PCR protocol, produced the TCRbeta library. TCRdb fed the multiplex PCR reads into MiXCR, producing one record per CDR3 protein. The table shows 220,000 or so distinct CDR3 sequences, with less than 80% occurring only once. This sample's RNA came from whole unsorted tissue. The sample taken for sequencing was lung tumor tissue. The receptors derive from a man aged 55-75 years with non-small cell lung cancer.

This clonotype was detected a few times. At one end, the junction sequence differs from germline, possibly due to a read error. This sequence joins TRBV5-1 and TRBJ1-6; tentative D call: TRBD1 (5 bases). There are 15 residues in the CDR3. Germline-derived CDR1 and CDR2 are SGHRS and YFSETQ. The DNA for the CDR3 is TGCGCCAGTAGCTTGGCCGGGGCATCGGATTCACCCCTCCACTTT. Protein sequence: CASSLAGASDSPLHF.

The chain couples TRBV12-3 or TRBV12-4 to TRBJ1-1; a possible D gene is TRBD1 (6 bases). Trimming cost V 4 bases and J 1 base, with 22 bases left between them. CDR3 size: 18 residues. CDR3 sequence reads: CASSYPLPLRGSNTEAFF. CDR3 DNA sequence: TGTGCCAGCAGTTATCCCCTCCCTCTGAGGGGGTCGAACACTGAAGCTTTCTTT.

About this clonotype itself: This may come from a read error, since a much larger clone is one base off. J is TRBJ2-1 and V is TRBV6-2 or TRBV6-3, with 8 bases identical to TRBD2. This CDR3 has 15 residues. Germline V gene lookup returns CDR1 MNHEY and CDR2 SVGEGT. CDR3 nucleotide sequence: TGTGCCAGCAGTTACTTTAGCGGGGCAGGCAATGACCAGTTCTTC. Its translation: CASSYFSGAGNDQFF.

As to this clonotype: A much larger clonotype is one base distant, so this may be a read error. The chain joins TRBV7-9 to TRBJ1-1; D is unclear. CDR3 length equals 12 residues. Germline V gene data show CDR1 as SEHNR and CDR2 as FQNEAQ (reference sequence). CDR3 coding DNA: TGTGCCAGCAGCGCGGGGAACACTGAAGTTTTCTTT. It encodes CASSAGNTEVFF.

As to this clonotype: One end of the junction varies from germline; a read error may be responsible. The chain joins TRBV5-4 to TRBJ2-7; D ambiguous. Germline CDR1 reads SGHNT; CDR2 reads YYREEE (reference sequence). The CDR3 is 15 amino acids. DNA of the CDR3: TGTGTCAGCAGCTTGGGTAGCAGGATTCGGGCCGAGCAGTACTTC. It codes for CVSSLGSRIRAEQYF.

V and J are TRBV20-1 and TRBJ2-7; 7 bases align to TRBD2. CDR1 and CDR2 (germline): DFQATT, SNEGSKA (reference sequence). The V gene end was trimmed by 1 base and the J gene end by 11 bases; junction bases not matched to a gene: 14. This CDR3 contains 14 residues. The CDR3 is CSARGGEGSSEKYF. CDR3 nucleotide sequence: TGCAGTGCTAGAGGAGGGGAGGGTAGTTCGGAGAAGTACTTC.

On this clonotype itself: A much larger clone is a single base away; this may be a read error. The chain links TRBV20-1 to TRBJ2-1, with D possibly being TRBD2 (7 bases). CDR3 length equals 15 residues. CDR1 DFQATT and CDR2 SNEGSKA come from the germline V gene (reference sequence). CDR3 nucleotides: TGCAGTGCTTATAAGAGGGGGGGGGACTACAATGAGGAGTTCTTC. Protein: CSAYKRGGDYNEEFF.

Details on this clonotype: The junction does not match germline at one end; this may be a read error. The rearrangement links TRBV12-3 or TRBV12-4 to TRBJ2-2; TRBD2 agrees at 7 bases. This CDR3 has 14 residues. The CDR3 DNA reads TGTGCCAGCCATCCGGGAGGCAACACCAGGGAGCTGTTTTTT. Translated, it gives CASHPGGNTRELFF.

On this clonotype itself: Just one base apart from a much larger clone, this may be a read error. The gene calls are TRBV20-1 and TRBJ1-3; TRBD1 matches at 8 bases. Germline CDR1 and CDR2: DFQATT and SNEGSKA (reference sequence). Trimming removed 1 base from V and 0 bases from J; junction bases left unmatched: 2. This CDR3 has 15 amino acids. The CDR3 DNA is TGCAGTGCTAGAGCTGGGACAGGCTCTGGAAACACCATATATTTT. Its translation is CSARAGTGSGNTIYF.

As concerns this clonotype: With a much larger clone just one base away, this may be a read error. V gene TRBV4-3 combines with J gene TRBJ2-1, with D perhaps matching TRBD1 (6 bases). Per the germline V gene, CDR1 is LGHNA and CDR2 is YSLEER. This CDR3 is 15 amino acids long. Written as DNA, the CDR3 is TGCTCCAGCAGCCAAGAAACTACAGGGTACAATGAGCAGTTCTTC. Translating it yields CSSSQETTGYNEQFF.

This clonotype appeared a few times. The V and J genes are TRBV7-9 and TRBJ1-4; 7 bases line up with TRBD1. Germline lookup yields CDR1 SEHNR and CDR2 FQNEAQ (reference sequence). Unmatched junction bases numbered 6, after V lost 4 bases and J lost 7 bases. CDR3 size: 14 residues. The CDR3 coding sequence is TGTGCCAGCAGCTCCGACAGGGATGGTGAAAAACTGTTTTTT. Translation gives CASSSDRDGEKLFF.

V is TRBV29-1 and J is TRBJ1-2; no firm D call. The germline V gene has CDR1 SQVTM and CDR2 ANQGSEA. With 2 bases removed from V and 5 bases from J, the gap between germline ends came to 15 bases. The CDR3 runs 14 residues. Here the CDR3 DNA reads TGCAGCGTTGAAACTCCTCCGAGGGATTATGGCTACACCTTC. Its translation is CSVETPPRDYGYTF. Using reference TRBV29-1 and TRBJ1-2 for the parts outside the CDR3, the full variable domain is SAVISQKPSRDICQRGTSLTIQCQVDSQVTMMFWYRQQPGQSLTLIATANQGSEATYESGFVIDKFPISRPNLTFSTLTVSNMSPEDSSIYLCSVETPPRDYGYTFGSGTRLTVV.

Remarks on this clonotype: One end of the junction does not line up with germline, which may come from a read error. The CDR3 bases are TGTGCCAGCGGTTTACTCTGGGGGAGGGAGACCGGGGAGCTGTTATTT. Translated: CASGLLWGRETGELLF. The chain carries TRBV12-3 or TRBV12-4 and TRBJ2-2; 7 bases match TRBD2. The CDR3 covers 16 residues.

The chain has TRBV12-3 or TRBV12-4 and TRBJ2-5, with 10 bases lining up with TRBD1. This CDR3 comprises 13 residues. Losses at the gene ends were 5 bases for V and 7 bases for J; bases not matched to a gene: 4. CDR3 sequence reads: CASSDRGQVTQYF. The CDR3 DNA reads TGTGCCAGCAGTGACAGGGGGCAGGTGACCCAGTACTTC.

Regarding this clonotype: This CDR3 fails to terminate in the conserved phenylalanine or tryptophan, so it likely reflects a read error. The chain couples TRBV12-3 or TRBV12-4 to TRBJ2-1; possibly TRBD1 for D (6 bases). Deletions cut 3 bases from V and 8 bases from J, with 23 bases between. The length of the CDR3 is 17 residues. The CDR3 loop reads CASSFLQGSIGGHEQFI. The CDR3 DNA reads as TGTGCCAGCAGTTTTCTGCAGGGGTCTATAGGTGGCCATGAGCAGTTCATC.

This clonotype showed up just a few times. The rearrangement uses TRBV5-4 and TRBJ2-7; D may match TRBD1 or TRBD2 (5 bases each). Germline V lookup: CDR1 SGHNT, CDR2 YYREEE (reference sequence). There are 13 residues in the CDR3. Trimming took 2 bases from V and 5 from J, leaving 11 bases between them. The CDR3 DNA follows: TGTGCCAGCAGCTTAGGTATGGGGGACGAGCAGTACTTC. Amino acid sequence: CASSLGMGDEQYF.

A remark on this clonotype: One end of the junction is discordant with germline, which a read error may explain. V usage is TRBV20-1 and J usage is TRBJ2-2; weak D call: TRBD2 (5 bases). The germline CDR1 and CDR2 sequences are DFQATT and SNEGSKA (reference sequence). CDR3 length: 14 residues. CDR3 nucleotides: TGCAGTGCTGAGCGGAGCTCGAACACCGGGAAGCTGTTTTTT. Residues: CSAERSSNTGKLFF.

A single count supports this clonotype. The CDR3 ends on some other residue instead of the conserved phenylalanine or tryptophan, so this is likely a read error. The limits of the CDR3 on the DNA are not certain, so only TCRdb's listed CDR3 is given. The chain joins TRBV6-1 to TRBJ2-2. Germline V lookup: CDR1 MNHNS, CDR2 SASEGT. The CDR3 extends over 11 residues, inclusive of both ends. The CDR3 here is CASSMPEEMFV.

Notes on this clonotype: This clone may be a read error of a much larger clone one base away. This chain links TRBV5-4 with TRBJ1-2; D may be TRBD1 (5 bases). The CDR3 sequence is 14 residues long. Germline loops: CDR1 SGHNT, CDR2 YYREEE (reference sequence). V lost 0 bases, J lost 4 bases, and 10 bases lay in between. CDR3 coding DNA: TGTGCCAGCAGCTTGGGGGGGGACGGCTATGGCTACACCTTC. Amino acids: CASSLGGDGYGYTF.

On this clonotype: A much larger clone differs by one base, so this may be a read error. The rearrangement uses TRBV20-1 and TRBJ2-1, with D perhaps matching TRBD2 (5 bases). The CDR3 loop spans 17 amino acids. Trimming left V 0 bases short and J 0 bases short, with 15 bases between. Germline CDR1 reads DFQATT; CDR2 reads SNEGSKA (reference sequence). The CDR3 protein is CSARDHGGLSSYNEQFF. As DNA, the CDR3 is TGCAGTGCTAGAGATCACGGCGGGCTGAGCTCCTACAATGAGCAGTTCTTC.

Worth noting for this clonotype: The junction and the germline gene differ at one end; a read error may be behind it. The chain combines TRBV18 with TRBJ2-1; 15 positions match TRBD2. CDR3 size: 15 residues. CDR1 is KGHSH, CDR2 LQKENI, per germline. CDR3 region: CANSPGLAGGHEQFF. The DNA of the CDR3 is TGTGCCAACTCACCGGGACTAGCGGGAGGTCATGAGCAGTTCTTC.

In regard to this clonotype: Since a much larger clone is just one base distant, this may be a read error. This chain joins TRBV12-3 or TRBV12-4 and TRBJ1-6; 7 bases are a match to TRBD1. The junction had 11 bases not matched to a gene; V was cut back by 6 bases and J by 9 bases. The CDR3 is 15 amino acids. The CDR3 loop is CASSNRGSEGSPLHF. DNA for the CDR3: TGTGCCAGCAGCAACAGGGGATCTGAGGGTTCACCCCTCCACTTT.

This chain links TRBV5-1 with TRBJ2-5, with D unresolved. Germline CDR1 is SGHRS and CDR2 is YFSETQ. The CDR3 is 13 amino acids. V was clipped by 5 bases and J by 7 bases, with 15 bases between them. CDR3 region: CASSQDLRVTQYF. The CDR3 DNA reads as TGCGCCAGCAGTCAGGACCTTCGGGTGACCCAGTACTTC.

With respect to this clonotype: Being one base from a much bigger clone, this may be a read error. The chain uses TRBV6-1 and TRBJ1-2; tentatively, D is TRBD1 (5 bases). The length of the CDR3 is 12 residues. Germline loops: CDR1 MNHNS, CDR2 SASEGT. CDR3 bases: TGTGCCAGGAGTGAAACGGGGGAAGGCTACACCTTC. It codes for CARSETGEGYTF.

This chain connects TRBV6-5 to TRBJ2-7; unclear D gene. The length of the CDR3 is 13 residues. The germline V gene has CDR1 MNHEY and CDR2 SVGAGI. V lost 10 bases to trimming and J lost 2 bases, with 15 bases between them. CDR3: CATSEPTTYEQYF. The CDR3 DNA reads as TGTGCCACCTCCGAGCCGACGACCTACGAGCAGTACTTC.

Note on this clonotype: Since a much larger clone is just one base distant, this may be a read error. The chain combines TRBV28 with TRBJ2-4; D is possibly TRBD1 (5 bases). Looked up from germline, CDR1 is MDHEN and CDR2 is SYDVKM. There are 18 residues in the CDR3. Written as DNA, the CDR3 is TGTGCCATCAGTTTAGGGGCTGCAGGGATTTTAGCCAAAAACATTCAGTACTTC. Its protein product is CAISLGAAGILAKNIQYF.

Here the CDR3 DNA reads TGCAGTGTTAGAGAGGAGGGCTTCTACGAGCAGTACGTC. It codes for CSVREEGFYEQYV. The chain combines TRBV20-1 with TRBJ2-7, with a possible D match to TRBD2 (6 bases). The CDR3 spans 13 residues. CDR1 and CDR2 from the germline V gene are DFQATT and SNEGSKA (reference sequence).